This T cell receptor beta chain is from a study of cytomegalovirus exposure and HLA in healthy donors (dated 2017 in TCRdb). Broadly, across the study: According to a later analysis, one platform produced both the roughly 110 validation repertoires and the roughly 660 repertoires of the first cohort. Besides the first cohort of 666 subjects, a separate validation cohort made up of 120 different subjects was used. The study was designed to test whether signatures of past pathogen exposure could be identified by cataloging public T cell receptors. To predict cytomegalovirus infection status, the study brought together high-throughput TCR immunosequencing, statistical association of individual TCRs with disease status, and machine learning.

Libraries were made using the immunoSEQ multiplex PCR assay. In the paper's pipeline: A statistical classification framework was built to diagnose cytomegalovirus status from the catalog of TCR beta chain sequences. TCRdb re-hosts the immuneACCESS table, in-frame sequences only. Its copies lack some clones; in the studies checked, an unresolved V gene accounts for under half of them, and the cause for the rest is not known. V, J and clone size are those of that table, while D and trimming were read from the DNA. This sample has roughly 65,000 clones in its table, and 85% to 95% of those were observed once. The biggest ten clones account for approximately 5.3% of the sample. The CDR3 runs 17 amino acids, cysteine and phenylalanine included. Here the CDR3 DNA is all that survives: 51 bases in frame from base 1. V lost 0 bases and J lost 5 bases, and the count of bases not matched to a germline gene is 10. Taken from the germline V gene (reference sequence), the CDR1 and CDR2 loops are GTSNPN and SVGIG.

Paper-wide results and their limitations: In both the original and validation cohorts, the classifier was reported to diagnose cytomegalovirus status with high specificity and sensitivity. Of the cluster scores, 85% to 95% were above 0 in a later analysis, which found that TCRs clustered in the first cohort also tended to co-occur in the roughly 130 validation repertoires. Most TCR sequences were seen in very few donors, while some public TCRs were found in many individuals. In vitro tests confirmed that a few of the cytomegalovirus-associated TCR beta chains recognize cytomegalovirus antigens. A total of 150 or so TCR beta chains were listed by the study as associated with cytomegalovirus. The validation cohort had no HLA typing available for a later analysis, so co-occurrence within that cohort was assessed over all 110 or so repertoires. The authors suggested that the approach could potentially be extended to other disease states and immunological phenotypes.

A single count supports this clone. No antigen is known for it. No clone much larger than this one lies a single base away; base qualities are absent. Donors formed part of the validation cohort, which comprised about 130 subjects and was distinct from the first cohort of 550 to 850 subjects. Sequencing was carried out using PBMCs. This chain joins TRBV30 to TRBJ1-1, with 12 bases in between that match TRBD1. This receptor was obtained from a man younger than 35 in good health and CMV-seropositive. The DNA is as follows: TGTGCCTGGAGTGTAGGGTGGGACAGGGGGCTTTGGACTGAAGCTTTCTTT. This is translated as CAWSVGWDRGLWTEAFF.